This T cell receptor beta chain was sequenced in a study of early stage breast cancer tumors. Study details: Of 15 to 20 invasive breast tumors, twelve were hormone receptor-positive, HER2-negative. Notes on the study in general: Functional markers like CD4, CD8 and FOXP3 were missed in bulk sequencing. Enriched TCRB sequences shared across patients were mostly commonly generated sequences.

This clone turned up a few times. Its antigen is not known. Looked up from germline, CDR1 is KGHSH and CDR2 is LQKENI. The V and J ends lost 10 bases and 0 bases, in that order; junction bases with no gene match: 5. The CDR3 covers 13 residues. Each sample had two DNA replicates, roughly 0.5 ug blood or approximately 1.5 ug tissue. The assay was immunoSEQ multiplex PCR, and TCRdb's table has in-frame clones only and misses some. The repertoire includes tens of thousands of clones, about 80% of them detected once, and approximately 3% sits in the top ten. Sequenced: blood. The chain uses TRBV18 and TRBJ1-1, with 7 bases identical to TRBD1. This clonotype was sampled from a person aged 30 to 39 with breast cancer. In DNA, the CDR3 is TGTGCCACGGCAGGGGGAATGAACACTGAAGCTTTCTTT. Protein product: CATAGGMNTEAFF. The whole variable domain, filled in from reference TRBV18 and TRBJ1-1, reads NAGVMQNPRHLVRRRGQEARLRCSPMKGHSHVYWYRQLPEEGLKFMVYLQKENIIDESGMPKERFSAEFPKEGPSILRIQQVVRGDSAAYFCATAGGMNTEAFFGQGTRLTVV.